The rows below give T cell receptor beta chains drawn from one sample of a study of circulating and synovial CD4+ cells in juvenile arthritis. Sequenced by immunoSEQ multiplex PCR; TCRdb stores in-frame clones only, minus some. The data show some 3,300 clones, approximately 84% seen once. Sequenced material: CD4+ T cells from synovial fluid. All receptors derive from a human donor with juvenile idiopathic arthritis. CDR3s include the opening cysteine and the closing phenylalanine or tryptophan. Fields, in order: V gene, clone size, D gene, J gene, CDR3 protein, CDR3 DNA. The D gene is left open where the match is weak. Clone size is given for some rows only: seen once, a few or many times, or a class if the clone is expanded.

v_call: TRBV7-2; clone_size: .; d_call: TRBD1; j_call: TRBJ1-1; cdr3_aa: CASSWGQGNNEAFF; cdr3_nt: TGTGCCAGCAGCTGGGGACAGGGGAATAATGAAGCTTTCTTT
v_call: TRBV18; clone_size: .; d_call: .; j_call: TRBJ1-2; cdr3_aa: CASSPSHAATNYGYTF; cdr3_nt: TGTGCCAGCTCACCAAGTCATGCGGCCACTAACTATGGCTACACCTTC
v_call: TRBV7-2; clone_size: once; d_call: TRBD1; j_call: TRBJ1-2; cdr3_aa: CASSPRTGGVNYGYTF; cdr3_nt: TGTGCCAGCAGCCCCCGGACAGGTGGGGTTAACTATGGCTACACCTTC
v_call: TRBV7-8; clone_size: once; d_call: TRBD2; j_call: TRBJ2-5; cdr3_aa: CASTDQRGAETQYF; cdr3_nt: TGTGCCAGCACCGACCAGCGGGGTGCCGAGACCCAGTACTTC
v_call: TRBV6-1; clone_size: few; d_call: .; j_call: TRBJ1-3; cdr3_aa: CASSVPDTGNTIYF; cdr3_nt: TGTGCCAGCAGTGTCCCAGATACTGGAAACACCATATATTTT
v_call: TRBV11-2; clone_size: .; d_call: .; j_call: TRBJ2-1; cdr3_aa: CASSFGVQGWNEQFF; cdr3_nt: TGTGCCAGCAGCTTTGGCGTTCAGGGTTGGAATGAGCAGTTCTTC
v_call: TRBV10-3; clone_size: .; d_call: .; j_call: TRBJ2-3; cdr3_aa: CATNLAGTDTQYF; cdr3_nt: TGTGCCACGAACTTGGCAGGGACAGATACGCAGTATTTT
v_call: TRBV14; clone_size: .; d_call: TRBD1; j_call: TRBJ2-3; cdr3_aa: CASSRRPTGTDTQYF; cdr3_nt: TGTGCCAGCAGCCGCCGCCCGACAGGGACAGATACGCAGTATTTT
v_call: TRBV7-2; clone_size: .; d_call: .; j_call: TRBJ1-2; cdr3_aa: CASSPRGRGAGYTF; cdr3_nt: TGTGCCAGCAGCCCCCGAGGCAGGGGCGCTGGCTACACCTTC
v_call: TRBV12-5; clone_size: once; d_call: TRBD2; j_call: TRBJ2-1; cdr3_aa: CASGLTQRGYNEQFF; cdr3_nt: TGTGCTAGTGGTTTGACCCAGCGGGGTTACAATGAGCAGTTCTTC
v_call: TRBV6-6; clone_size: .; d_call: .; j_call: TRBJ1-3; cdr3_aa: CAHRQPSGNTIYF; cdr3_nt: TGTGCCCACCGACAGCCATCTGGAAACACCATATATTTT
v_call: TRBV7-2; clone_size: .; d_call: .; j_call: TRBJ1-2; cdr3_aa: CASSLGWQVYGYTF; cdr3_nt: TGTGCCAGCAGCTTAGGCTGGCAGGTCTATGGCTACACCTTC
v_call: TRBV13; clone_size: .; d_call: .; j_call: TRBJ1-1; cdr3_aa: CASSLLGGTEAFF; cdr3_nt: TGTGCCAGCAGCTTACTAGGGGGCACTGAAGCTTTCTTT
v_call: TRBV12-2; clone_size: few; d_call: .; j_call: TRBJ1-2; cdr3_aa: CASRRQASYGYTF; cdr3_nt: TGTGCAAGTCGTCGACAGGCTAGCTATGGCTACACCTTC
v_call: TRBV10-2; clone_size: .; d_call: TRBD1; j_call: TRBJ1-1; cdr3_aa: CASSDRQGIIEAFF; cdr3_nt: TGCGCCAGCAGTGACCGACAGGGTATAATTGAAGCTTTCTTT
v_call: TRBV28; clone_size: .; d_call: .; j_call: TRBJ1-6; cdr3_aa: CASSFPGENSPLHF; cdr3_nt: TGTGCCAGCAGTTTTCCAGGGGAGAATTCACCCCTCCACTTT
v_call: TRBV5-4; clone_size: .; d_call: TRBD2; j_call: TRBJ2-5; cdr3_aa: CASTRRWGGGGETQYF; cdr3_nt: TGTGCCAGCACCCGGCGGTGGGGCGGGGGTGGTGAGACCCAGTACTTC
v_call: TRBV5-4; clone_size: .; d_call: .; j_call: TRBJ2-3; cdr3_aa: CASSLSADTQYF; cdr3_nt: TGTGCCAGCAGCTTGTCCGCAGATACGCAGTATTTT